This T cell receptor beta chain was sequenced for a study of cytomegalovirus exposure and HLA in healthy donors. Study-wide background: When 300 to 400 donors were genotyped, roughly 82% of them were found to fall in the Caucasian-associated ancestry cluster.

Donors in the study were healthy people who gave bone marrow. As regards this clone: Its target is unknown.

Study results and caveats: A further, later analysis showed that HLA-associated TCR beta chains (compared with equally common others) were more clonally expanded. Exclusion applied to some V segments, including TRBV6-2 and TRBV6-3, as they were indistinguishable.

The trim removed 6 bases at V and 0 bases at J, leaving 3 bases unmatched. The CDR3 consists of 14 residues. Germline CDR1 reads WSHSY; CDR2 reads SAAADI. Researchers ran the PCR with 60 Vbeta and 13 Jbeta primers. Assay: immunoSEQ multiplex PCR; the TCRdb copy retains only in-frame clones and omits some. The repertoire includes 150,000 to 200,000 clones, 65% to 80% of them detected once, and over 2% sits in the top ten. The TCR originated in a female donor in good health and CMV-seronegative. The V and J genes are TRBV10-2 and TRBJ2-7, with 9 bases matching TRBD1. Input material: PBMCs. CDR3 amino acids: CASRGTGTSYEQYF. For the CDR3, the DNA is TGCGCCAGCAGGGGGACAGGGACCTCCTACGAGCAGTACTTC.